This T cell receptor (beta chain) comes out of a study of identical twins. CDR3 length: 15 residues. The germline CDR1 and CDR2 sequences are MDHEN and SYDVKM. Trimming removed 7 bases from V and 9 bases from J; junction bases left unmatched: 8. TCRdb used MiXCR to reprocess the 5' RACE reads, holding one entry per CDR3 protein. The table includes 570,000 or so distinct CDR3 sequences, nearly 10% detected once. This clonotype appeared a few times. These data also formed part of another study, on yellow fever vaccine responses in identical twins.

This chain links TRBV28 with TRBJ2-1; 14 bases align to TRBD2. This TCR came from a woman aged 18 to 35 in good health. The specimen was PBMCs. The CDR3 DNA reads TGTGCCAGCAACTCGGGACTAGCGGGAGCTGGTGAGCAGTTCTTC. As protein: CASNSGLAGAGEQFF.